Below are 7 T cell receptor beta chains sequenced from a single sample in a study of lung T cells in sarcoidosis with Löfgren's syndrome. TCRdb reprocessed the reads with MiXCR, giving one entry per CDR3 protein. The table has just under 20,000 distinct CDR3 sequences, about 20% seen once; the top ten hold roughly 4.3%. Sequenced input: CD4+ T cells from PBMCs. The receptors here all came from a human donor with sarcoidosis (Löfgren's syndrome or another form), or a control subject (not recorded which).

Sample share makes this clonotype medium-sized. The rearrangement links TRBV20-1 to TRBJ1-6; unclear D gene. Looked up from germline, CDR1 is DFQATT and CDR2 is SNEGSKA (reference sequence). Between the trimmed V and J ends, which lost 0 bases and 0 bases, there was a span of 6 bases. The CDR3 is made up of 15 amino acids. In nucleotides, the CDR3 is TGCAGTGCTAGAGACCGGGTCTCCTATAATTCACCCCTCCACTTT. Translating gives CSARDRVSYNSPLHF.

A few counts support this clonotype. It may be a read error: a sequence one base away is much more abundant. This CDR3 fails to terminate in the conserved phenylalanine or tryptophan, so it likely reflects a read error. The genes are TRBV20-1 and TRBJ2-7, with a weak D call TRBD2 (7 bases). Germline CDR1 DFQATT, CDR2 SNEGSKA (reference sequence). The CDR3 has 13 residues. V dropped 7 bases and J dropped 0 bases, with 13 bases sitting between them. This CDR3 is CSGLRGLSYEQYS. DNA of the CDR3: TGCAGTGGACTGCGGGGGCTCTCCTACGAGCAGTACTCC.

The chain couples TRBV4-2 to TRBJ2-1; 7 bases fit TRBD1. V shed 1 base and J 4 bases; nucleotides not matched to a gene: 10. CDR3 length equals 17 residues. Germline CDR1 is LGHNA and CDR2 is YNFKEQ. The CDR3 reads CASSQGYTGAVYNEQFF. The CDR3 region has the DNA TGTGCCAGCAGCCAAGGTTATACAGGGGCGGTGTACAATGAGCAGTTCTTC.

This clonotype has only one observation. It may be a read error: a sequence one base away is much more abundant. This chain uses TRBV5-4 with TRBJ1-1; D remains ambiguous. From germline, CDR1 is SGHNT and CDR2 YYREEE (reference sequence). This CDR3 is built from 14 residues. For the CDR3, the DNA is TGTGCCAGCAGCTTGGACAGTACGAACACTGAAGCTTCCTTT. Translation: CASSLDSTNTEASF.

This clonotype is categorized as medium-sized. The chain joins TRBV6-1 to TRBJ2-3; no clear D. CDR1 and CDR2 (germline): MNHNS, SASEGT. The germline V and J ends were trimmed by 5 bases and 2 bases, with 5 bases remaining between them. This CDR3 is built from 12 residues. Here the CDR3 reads CASSRVTDTQYF. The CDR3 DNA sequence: TGTGCCAGCAGTCGGGTCACAGATACGCAGTATTTT.

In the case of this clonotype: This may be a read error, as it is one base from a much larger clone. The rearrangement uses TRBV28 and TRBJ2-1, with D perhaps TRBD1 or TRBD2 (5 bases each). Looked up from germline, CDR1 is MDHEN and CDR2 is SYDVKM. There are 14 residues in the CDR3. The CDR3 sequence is CATRAAGNFNDQFF. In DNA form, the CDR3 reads TGTGCCACTCGAGCGGCAGGGAATTTCAATGATCAGTTCTTC.

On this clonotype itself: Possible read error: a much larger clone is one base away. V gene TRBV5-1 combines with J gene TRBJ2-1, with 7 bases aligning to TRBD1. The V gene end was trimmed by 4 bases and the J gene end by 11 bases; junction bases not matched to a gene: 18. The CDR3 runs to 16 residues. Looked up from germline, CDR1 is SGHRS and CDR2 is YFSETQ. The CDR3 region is CASSGNRDSCAKKQFF. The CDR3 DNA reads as TGCGCCAGCAGCGGGAACCGGGACAGTTGCGCAAAGAAGCAGTTCTTC.